The source of this TCR beta chain is a study of identical twins. CDR3 size: 15 residues. V was trimmed by 1 base and J by 1 base, leaving 10 bases between them. CDR1 is SGHVS, CDR2 FNYEAQ, per germline. This clonotype occurred a few times. TCRdb used MiXCR to reprocess the 5' RACE reads, holding one entry per CDR3 protein. The sample consists of about 700,000 distinct CDR3 sequences, 8.5% to 9% of them appearing once. These data were likewise used in another study, on yellow fever vaccine responses in identical twins. That study adds: In identical twins, vaccine T cell responses appeared partly shared and partly individual.

The receptor's source is a woman aged 18-30 years in good health. The chain is built from TRBV7-6 and TRBJ1-1; D unclear. The sample consisted of PBMCs. CDR3: CASSLGRWQNTEAFF. CDR3 bases: TGTGCCAGCAGCTTAGGGCGTTGGCAGAACACTGAAGCTTTCTTT.